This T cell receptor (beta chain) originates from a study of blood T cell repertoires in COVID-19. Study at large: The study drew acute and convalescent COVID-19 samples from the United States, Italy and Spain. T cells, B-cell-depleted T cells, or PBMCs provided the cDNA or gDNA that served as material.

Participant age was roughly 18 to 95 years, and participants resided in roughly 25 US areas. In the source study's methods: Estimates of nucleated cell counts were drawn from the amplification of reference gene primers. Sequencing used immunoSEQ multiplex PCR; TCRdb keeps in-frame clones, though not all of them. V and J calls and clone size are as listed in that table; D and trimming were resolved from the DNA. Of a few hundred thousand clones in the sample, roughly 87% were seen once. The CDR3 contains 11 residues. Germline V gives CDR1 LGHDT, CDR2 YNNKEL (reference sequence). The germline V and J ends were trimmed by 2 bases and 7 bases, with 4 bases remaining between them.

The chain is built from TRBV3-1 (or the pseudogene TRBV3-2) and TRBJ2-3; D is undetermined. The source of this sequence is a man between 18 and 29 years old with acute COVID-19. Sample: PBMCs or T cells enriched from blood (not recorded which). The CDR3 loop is CASSQSNTQYF. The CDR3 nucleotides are TGTGCCAGCAGCCAATCCAATACGCAGTATTTT.